This T cell receptor beta chain was documented in a study of shared clonotypes between healthy human individuals. The CDR3 totals 14 residues. Trimming left V 4 bases short and J 5 bases short, with 13 bases between. The germline CDR1 and CDR2 sequences are SGHRS and YFSETQ. Sequenced by immunoSEQ multiplex PCR; TCRdb stores in-frame clones only, minus some. The sample contains approximately 1.5 million clones, 98% of which appear only once. Notes on this clone: What it binds is not known.

Study results and caveats: Generally, naive subsets came out with larger estimated richness than memory subsets.

The material sequenced was naive CD4+ T cells sorted from blood. As to subset: CD45RA+ positively selected. The chain couples TRBV5-1 to TRBJ2-1; D call uncertain. The receptor was derived from a young man in good health. CDR3 loop: CASSMEPLNNEQFF. CDR3 nucleotide sequence: TGCGCCAGCAGCATGGAACCCCTCAACAATGAGCAGTTCTTC.